This T cell receptor (beta chain) was identified during a study of blood T cell repertoires in COVID-19. Looking at the study overall: Donors in the United States, Italy and Spain gave samples during acute or convalescent COVID-19. T cells, B-cell-depleted T cells, or PBMCs provided the cDNA or gDNA that served as material.

The CDR3 totals 16 residues. With V trimmed by 5 bases and J by 7 bases, 11 bases remained unmatched. Germline CDR1 reads SEHNR; CDR2 reads FQNEAQ (reference sequence). People in the exposed group encountered a COVID-19 case within 2 weeks before entering the study. In the original workflow: Amplification of reference gene primers provided the estimated nucleated cell counts. Sequencing used immunoSEQ multiplex PCR; TCRdb keeps in-frame clones, though not all of them. For V, J and clone size, that table is used; D and trimming come from the DNA. The table lists 130,000 to 150,000 clones, roughly 84% of them singletons.

This receptor was taken from a woman between 50 and 59 years old who had been exposed to COVID-19. Material: PBMCs or T cells enriched from blood (not recorded which). The V gene is TRBV7-9, the J gene TRBJ2-1; 10 nucleotides match TRBD2. This CDR3 is CASSHGSGRAGNEQFF. CDR3 in DNA: TGTGCCAGCAGCCACGGAAGCGGGAGGGCCGGTAATGAGCAGTTCTTC.